This T cell receptor (beta chain) was recorded in a study of T cells in narcolepsy. For the study at large: Donors had narcolepsy type 1 or type 2, or were healthy controls. Whole-study findings and limits: Autoreactive clonotypes reportedly recurred in blood of same and different patients, not controls. Same-patient CSF and blood CD4+ T cell clonotypes included HCRT-specific and TRIB2-specific autoreactive ones.

Assay used: immunoSEQ multiplex PCR; TCRdb lists only in-frame clones, some missing. The table shows tens of thousands of clones, with roughly four fifths occurring only once. V lost 6 bases and J lost 5, with 17 bases in between. The CDR3 covers 14 residues. CDR1 and CDR2 from the germline V gene are MNHEY and SVGAGI. In its sample, this clone was seen a few times. Its target is not known. The TCR comes from a human donor in good health. Source material: memory (CD45RA-) CD4+ T cells from blood. V and J are TRBV6-5 and TRBJ2-7, with D perhaps being TRBD1 or TRBD2 (5 bases each). CDR3 in amino acids: CASRGTSLGDEQYF. The CDR3 DNA reads TGTGCCAGCAGAGGGACCTCCCTGGGGGACGAGCAGTACTTC.